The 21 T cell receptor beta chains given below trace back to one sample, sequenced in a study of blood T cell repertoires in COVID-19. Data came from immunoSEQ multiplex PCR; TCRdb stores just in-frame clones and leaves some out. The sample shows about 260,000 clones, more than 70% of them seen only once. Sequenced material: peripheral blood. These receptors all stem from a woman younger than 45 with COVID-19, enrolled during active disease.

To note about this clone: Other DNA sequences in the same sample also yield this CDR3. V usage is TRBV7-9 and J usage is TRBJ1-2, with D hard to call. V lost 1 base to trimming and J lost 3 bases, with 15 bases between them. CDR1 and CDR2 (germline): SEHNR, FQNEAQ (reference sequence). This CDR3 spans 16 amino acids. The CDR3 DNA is TGTGCCAGCAGCTTAGATACAGTACAAGTAGACTATGGCTACACCTTC. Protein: CASSLDTVQVDYGYTF.

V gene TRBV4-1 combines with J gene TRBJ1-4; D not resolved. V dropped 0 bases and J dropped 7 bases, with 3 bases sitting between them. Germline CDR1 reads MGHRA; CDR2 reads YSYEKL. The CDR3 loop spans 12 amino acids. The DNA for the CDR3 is TGCGCCAGCAGCCAAGACCTTGAAAAACTGTTTTTT. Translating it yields CASSQDLEKLFF.

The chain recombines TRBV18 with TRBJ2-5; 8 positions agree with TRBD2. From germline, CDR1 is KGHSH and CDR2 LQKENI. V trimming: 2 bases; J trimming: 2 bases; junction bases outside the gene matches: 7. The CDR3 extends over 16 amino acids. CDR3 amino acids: CASSPGSSGIQETQYF. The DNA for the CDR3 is TGTGCCAGCTCACCAGGGAGTAGCGGGATTCAAGAGACCCAGTACTTC.

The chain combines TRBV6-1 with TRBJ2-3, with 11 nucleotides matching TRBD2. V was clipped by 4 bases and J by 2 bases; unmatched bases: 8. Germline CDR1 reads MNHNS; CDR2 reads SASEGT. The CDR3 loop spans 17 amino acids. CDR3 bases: TGTGCCAGCAGTGGACCCATACTAGCGGGAGCCACAGATACGCAGTATTTT. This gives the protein CASSGPILAGATDTQYF.

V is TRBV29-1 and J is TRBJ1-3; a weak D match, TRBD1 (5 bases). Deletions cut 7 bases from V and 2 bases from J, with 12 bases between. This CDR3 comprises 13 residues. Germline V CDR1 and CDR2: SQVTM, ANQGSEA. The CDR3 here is CSGTRAAGNTIYF. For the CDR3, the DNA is TGCAGCGGCACCAGGGCTGCTGGAAACACCATATATTTT. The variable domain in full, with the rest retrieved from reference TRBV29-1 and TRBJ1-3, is SAVISQKPSRDICQRGTSLTIQCQVDSQVTMMFWYRQQPGQSLTLIATANQGSEATYESGFVIDKFPISRPNLTFSTLTVSNMSPEDSSIYLCSGTRAAGNTIYFGEGSWLTVV.

CDR3 residues: CASSLGLGAYEQYF. The CDR3 nucleotides are TGTGCCAGCAGTTTAGGACTAGGGGCCTACGAGCAGTACTTC. This sequence joins TRBV6-6 and TRBJ2-7; 7 positions match TRBD2. Germline loops: CDR1 MNHNY, CDR2 SVGAGI (reference sequence). The trim removed 4 bases at V and 2 bases at J, leaving 5 bases unmatched. The CDR3 length is 14 residues.

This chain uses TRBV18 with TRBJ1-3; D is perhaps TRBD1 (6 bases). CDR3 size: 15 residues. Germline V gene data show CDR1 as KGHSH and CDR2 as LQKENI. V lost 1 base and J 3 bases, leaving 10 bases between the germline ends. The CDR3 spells CASSPLRGDGNTIYF. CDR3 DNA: TGTGCCAGCTCACCACTCAGGGGAGATGGAAACACCATATATTTT.

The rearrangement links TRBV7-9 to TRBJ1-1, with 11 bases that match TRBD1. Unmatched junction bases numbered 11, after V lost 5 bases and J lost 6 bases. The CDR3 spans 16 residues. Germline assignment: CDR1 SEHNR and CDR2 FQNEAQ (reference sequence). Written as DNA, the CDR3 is TGTGCCAGCAGCATCGGACAGGGGGCAAAGTTCGCTGAAGCTTTCTTT. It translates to CASSIGQGAKFAEAFF.

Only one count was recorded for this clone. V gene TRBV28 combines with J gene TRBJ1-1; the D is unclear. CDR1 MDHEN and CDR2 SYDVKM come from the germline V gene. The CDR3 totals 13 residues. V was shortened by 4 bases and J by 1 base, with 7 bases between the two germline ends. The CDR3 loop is CASSWFGNTEAFF. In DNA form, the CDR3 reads TGTGCCAGCAGTTGGTTCGGGAACACTGAAGCTTTCTTT. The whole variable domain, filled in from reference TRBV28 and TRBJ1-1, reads DVKVTQSSRYLVKRTGEKVFLECVQDMDHENMFWYRQDPGLGLRLIYFSYDVKMKEKGDIPEGYSVSREKKERFSLILESASTNQTSMYLCASSWFGNTEAFFGQGTRLTVV.

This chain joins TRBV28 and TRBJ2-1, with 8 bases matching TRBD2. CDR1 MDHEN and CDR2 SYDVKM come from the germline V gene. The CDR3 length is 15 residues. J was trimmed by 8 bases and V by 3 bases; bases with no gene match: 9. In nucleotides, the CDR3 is TGTGCCAGCAGTTTTAGACTAGGCGGGAGGTATGAGCAGTTCTTC. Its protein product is CASSFRLGGRYEQFF.

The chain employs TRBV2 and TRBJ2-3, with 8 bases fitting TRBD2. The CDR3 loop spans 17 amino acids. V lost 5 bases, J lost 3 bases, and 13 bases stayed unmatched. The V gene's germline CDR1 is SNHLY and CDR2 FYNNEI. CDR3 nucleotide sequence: TGTGCCAGCAGTCCCACCTTAAGGACTAGCCCGACAGATACGCAGTATTTT. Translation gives CASSPTLRTSPTDTQYF.

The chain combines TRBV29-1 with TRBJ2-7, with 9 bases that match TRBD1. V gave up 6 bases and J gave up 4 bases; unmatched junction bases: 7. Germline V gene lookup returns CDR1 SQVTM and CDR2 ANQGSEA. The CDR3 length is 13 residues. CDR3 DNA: TGCAGCGTCAGACCGGGACAGGGTTACGAGCAGTACTTC. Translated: CSVRPGQGYEQYF.

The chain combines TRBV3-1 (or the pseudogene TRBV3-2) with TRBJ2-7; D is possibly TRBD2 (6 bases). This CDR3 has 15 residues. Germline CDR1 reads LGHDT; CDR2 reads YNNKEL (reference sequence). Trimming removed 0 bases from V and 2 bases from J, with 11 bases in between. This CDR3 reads CASSQDIQRAYEQYF. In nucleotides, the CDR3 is TGTGCCAGCAGCCAAGATATCCAGCGGGCCTACGAGCAGTACTTC.

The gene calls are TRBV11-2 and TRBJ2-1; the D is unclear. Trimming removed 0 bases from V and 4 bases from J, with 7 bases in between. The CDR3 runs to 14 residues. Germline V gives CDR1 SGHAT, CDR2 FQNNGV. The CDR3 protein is CASSLDPVYNEQFF. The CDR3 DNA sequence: TGTGCCAGCAGCTTAGATCCGGTTTACAATGAGCAGTTCTTC. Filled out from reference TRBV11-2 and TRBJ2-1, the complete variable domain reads EAGVAQSPRYKIIEKRQSVAFWCNPISGHATLYWYQQILGQGPKLLIQFQNNGVVDDSQLPKDRFSAERLKGVDSTLKIQPAKLEDSAVYLCASSLDPVYNEQFFGPGTRLTVL.

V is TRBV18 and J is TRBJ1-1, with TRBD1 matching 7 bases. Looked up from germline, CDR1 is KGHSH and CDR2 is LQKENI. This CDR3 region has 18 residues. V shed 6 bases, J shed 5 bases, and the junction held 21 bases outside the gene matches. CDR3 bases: TGTGCCAGCTCTCAATTATCGACAGGGCGAGGATGGAAAACTGAAGCTTTCTTT. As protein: CASSQLSTGRGWKTEAFF.

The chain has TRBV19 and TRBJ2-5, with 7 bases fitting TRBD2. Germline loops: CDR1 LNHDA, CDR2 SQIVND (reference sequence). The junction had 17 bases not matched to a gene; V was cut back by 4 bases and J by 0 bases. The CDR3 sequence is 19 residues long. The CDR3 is CASSKGRVGSVRYQETQYF. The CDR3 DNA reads TGTGCCAGTAGTAAAGGGAGGGTCGGGTCAGTTCGGTACCAAGAGACCCAGTACTTC. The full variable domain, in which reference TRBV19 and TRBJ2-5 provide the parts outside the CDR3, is DGGITQSPKYLFRKEGQNVTLSCEQNLNHDAMYWYRQDPGQGLRLIYYSQIVNDFQKGDIAEGYSVSREKKESFPLTVTSAQKNPTAFYLCASSKGRVGSVRYQETQYFGPGTRLLVL.

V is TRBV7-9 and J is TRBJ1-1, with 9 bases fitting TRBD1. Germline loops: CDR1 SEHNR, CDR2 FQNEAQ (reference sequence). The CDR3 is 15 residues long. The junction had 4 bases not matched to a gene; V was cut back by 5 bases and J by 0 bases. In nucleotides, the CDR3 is TGTGCCAGCAGCGCCCGGACAGGGGTGAACACTGAAGCTTTCTTT. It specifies CASSARTGVNTEAFF.

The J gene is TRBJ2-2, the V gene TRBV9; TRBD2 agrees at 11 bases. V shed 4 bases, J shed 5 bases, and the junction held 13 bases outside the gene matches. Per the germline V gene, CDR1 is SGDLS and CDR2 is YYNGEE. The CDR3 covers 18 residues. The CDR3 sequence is CASSPRGSGRAGTGELFF. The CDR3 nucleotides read TGTGCCAGCAGCCCCCGGGGTAGCGGGAGGGCCGGGACCGGGGAGCTGTTTTTT.

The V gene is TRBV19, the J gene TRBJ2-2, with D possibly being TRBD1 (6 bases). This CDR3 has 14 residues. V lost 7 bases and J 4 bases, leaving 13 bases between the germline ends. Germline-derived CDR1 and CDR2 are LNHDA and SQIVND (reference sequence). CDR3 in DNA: TGTGCCAGTACCTATCTCAGGGGCACCGGGGAGCTGTTTTTT. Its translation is CASTYLRGTGELFF.

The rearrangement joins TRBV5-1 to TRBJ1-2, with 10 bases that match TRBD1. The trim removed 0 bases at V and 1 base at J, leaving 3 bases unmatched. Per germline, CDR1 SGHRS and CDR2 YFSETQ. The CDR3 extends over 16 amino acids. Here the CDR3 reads CASSLGDRGYNYGYTF. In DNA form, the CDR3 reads TGCGCCAGCAGCTTGGGGGACAGGGGTTATAACTATGGCTACACCTTC.

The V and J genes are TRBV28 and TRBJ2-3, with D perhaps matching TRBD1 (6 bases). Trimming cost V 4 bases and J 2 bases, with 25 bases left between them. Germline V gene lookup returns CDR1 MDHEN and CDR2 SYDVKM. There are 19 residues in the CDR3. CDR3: CASSYFEGSGGANTDTQYF. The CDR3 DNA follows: TGTGCCAGCAGTTATTTTGAGGGGAGTGGGGGCGCTAACACAGATACGCAGTATTTT.